The next 2 T cell receptor beta chains were all read from a single sample in a study of Graves' ophthalmopathy and Graves' hyperthyroidism. RNA served as the template for amplifying TCR beta CDR3 regions. An initial RT-PCR round employing HTBI primers preceded a second-round multiplex PCR. One entry per CDR3 protein results from TCRdb running MiXCR on the multiplex PCR reads. The table shows around 670,000 distinct CDR3 sequences, with roughly 40% occurring only once. Material: peripheral blood. Source of these receptors: an adult man with Graves' ophthalmopathy.

The V call is TRBV5-1, the J call TRBJ1-2; D gene unclear. The V and J ends lost 2 bases and 0 bases respectively, with 20 bases between them. This CDR3 is built from 18 residues. CDR1 is SGHRS and CDR2 is YFSETQ in the germline V gene. DNA for the CDR3: TGCGCCAGCAGCTTAGGCCCCCCCACAGAAATAGCTAACTATGGCTACACCTTC. Protein product: CASSLGPPTEIANYGYTF.

A note on this clonotype: A much larger clone differs from this one at a single base, so this may be a read error. The chain joins TRBV12-3 or TRBV12-4 to TRBJ1-6; D gene ambiguous. CDR3 length: 13 amino acids. V was shortened by 4 bases and J by 9 bases, with 10 bases between the two germline ends. The CDR3 nucleotides read TGTGCCAGCAGTTACAACCGTGGTTCACCCCTCCACTTT. This encodes CASSYNRGSPLHF.